This T cell receptor (beta chain) was sequenced for a study of tumour-infiltrating T cells in Burkitt lymphoma. As for the study in general: The Burkitt lymphoma cohort spanned all epidemiological subtypes. Repertoire clonality predicted overall and progression-free survival. Whole-study results and caveats: Many Burkitt lymphoma patients shared several public clonotypes.

The germline V gene has CDR1 MNHEY and CDR2 SVGAGI. V lost 7 bases and J lost 2; bases outside the gene matches: 6. The CDR3 spans 15 residues. Only a few counts were recorded for this clone. The target antigen is unknown. Produced via immunoSEQ multiplex PCR; TCRdb's table is partial and in-frame only. The sample yields approximately 46,000 clones, 31% seen once. Sequenced input: tumor tissue. This rearrangement joins TRBV6-5 to TRBJ2-7, with 12 bases lining up with TRBD2. This clonotype was sampled from a human donor with Burkitt lymphoma. This CDR3 is CASKGLAGPAYEQYF. In DNA, the CDR3 is TGTGCCAGCAAGGGACTAGCGGGTCCTGCCTACGAGCAGTACTTC.